One and the same sample provided the 29 T cell receptor beta chains below, sequenced in a study of post-analysis software for immune sequencing data. General study results and limits: Several TRBV segments (TRBV5-6, TRBV5-1 and TRBV20-1 among them) occurred more frequently in patients than in controls.

Unique molecular identifiers tagged the TCR beta cDNA libraries. One entry per CDR3 protein results from TCRdb running MiXCR on the PCR reads. The top ten hold roughly 4.9% of the sample, which has approximately 730,000 distinct CDR3 sequences, 46% seen once. Their target antigens are unknown. The sample was blood. These receptors were taken from a girl aged 10 to 17 with multiple sclerosis.

The V call is TRBV4-1, the J call TRBJ2-1; 9 positions agree with TRBD2. Gene TRBJ2-7 matches the end of the DNA better, so the J call may be wrong. This CDR3 has 17 residues. Germline CDR1 MGHRA, CDR2 YSYEKL. CDR3 DNA sequence: TGCGCCAGCAGCCAAGATGGTAGCGGGAGCTCCTACAATGAGCAGTACTTC. It codes for CASSQDGSGSSYNEQYF.

This clonotype was seen a single time. The chain uses TRBV4-3 and TRBJ1-4; D is ambiguous. Trimming took off 0 bases at V and 4 bases at J, with 6 bases between the two ends. CDR1 is LGHNA, CDR2 YSLEER, per germline. This CDR3 spans 14 amino acids. CDR3 amino acids: CASSQDSLNEKLFF. The CDR3 coding sequence is TGCGCCAGCAGCCAAGACAGTCTTAATGAAAAACTGTTTTTT.

In this sample, this clonotype turned up a few times. The chain joins TRBV7-2 to TRBJ2-4; the D gene is possibly TRBD2 (5 bases). The DNA end favors TRBJ2-7, so the J call may be wrong. The length of the CDR3 is 13 residues. Germline V gene data show CDR1 as SGHTA and CDR2 as FQGNSA. This chain's CDR3 is CASSPPGSHEQYF. As DNA, the CDR3 is TGTGCCAGCAGCCCACCGGGGAGCCACGAGCAGTACTTC.

The chain couples TRBV5-6 to TRBJ2-7; TRBD1 matches at 10 bases. Germline V gene lookup returns CDR1 SGHDT and CDR2 YYEEEE. The CDR3 spans 13 residues. Germline trimming cut 3 bases from V and 5 bases from J; bases unmatched to any gene: 2. CDR3 nucleotides: TGTGCCAGCAGCTCGGGACAGGGGCACGAGCAGTACTTC. Translation: CASSSGQGHEQYF.

The rearrangement links TRBV7-3 to TRBJ1-1; 10 positions agree with TRBD1. Germline V CDR1 and CDR2: SGHTA, FQGTGA. With 5 bases clipped from V and 6 bases from J, the junction kept 3 bases outside the gene matches. The CDR3 is 13 amino acids. The CDR3 coding sequence is TGTGCCAGCAGCCACGGGACAGGGGCTGAAGCTTTCTTT. It codes for CASSHGTGAEAFF.

This clonotype was seen at least ten times. This chain uses TRBV14 with TRBJ2-1; D not certain. The CDR3 extends over 13 amino acids. With 0 bases removed from V and 15 bases from J, the gap between germline ends came to 15 bases. The V gene's germline CDR1 is SGHDN and CDR2 FVKESK. The CDR3 is CASSQDLASPRFF. Written as DNA, the CDR3 is TGTGCCAGCAGCCAAGATTTGGCCTCCCCCCGGTTCTTC.

The V call is TRBV6-5, the J call TRBJ2-7; 16 bases map to TRBD2. Matching the DNA end better, TRBJ2-5 makes the J call doubtful. Germline CDR1 MNHEY, CDR2 SVGAGI. The CDR3 totals 18 residues. The CDR3 loop reads CASSYSGLAGGSGETQYF. As DNA, the CDR3 is TGTGCCAGCAGTTACTCGGGACTAGCGGGAGGGTCAGGGGAGACCCAGTACTTC.

The chain joins TRBV5-1 to TRBJ2-1; 8 bases line up with TRBD2. V was clipped by 2 bases and J by 6 bases; unmatched bases: 7. The germline V gene encodes CDR1 SGHRS and CDR2 YFSETQ. This CDR3 has 15 amino acids. The CDR3 is CASSFPAGEGNEQFF. The CDR3 region has the DNA TGCGCCAGCAGCTTCCCAGCGGGAGAGGGCAATGAGCAGTTCTTC.

V is TRBV12-3 or TRBV12-4 and J is TRBJ1-2; D remains unclear. The length of the CDR3 is 13 residues. Between the trimmed V and J ends, which lost 7 bases and 4 bases, there was a span of 13 bases. DNA for the CDR3: TGTGCCAGCAATACGGATTACTCCTATGGCTACACCTTC. Translated: CASNTDYSYGYTF.

V and J are TRBV28 and TRBJ2-3, with a possible D match to TRBD2 (5 bases). The CDR3 extends over 16 amino acids. V was shortened by 5 bases and J by 6 bases, with 21 bases between the two germline ends. Germline CDR1 reads MDHEN; CDR2 reads SYDVKM. CDR3 DNA sequence: TGTGCCAGCAGTGGCCGGGCGGGTGATTACACGGATACGCAGTATTTT. It codes for CASSGRAGDYTDTQYF.

This clonotype was recorded a few times. The chain carries TRBV7-9 and TRBJ2-1; TRBD2 aligns across 12 bases. Germline assignment: CDR1 SEHNR and CDR2 FQNEAQ (reference sequence). The CDR3 length is 15 residues. Trimming at V came to 2 bases and at J to 7 bases, leaving 3 bases not matched to a gene. In nucleotides, the CDR3 is TGTGCCAGCAGCTTACGTACTAGCGGGAGGAATGAGCAGTTCTTC. Translation gives CASSLRTSGRNEQFF.

This clonotype was seen once. This chain connects TRBV24-1 to TRBJ1-2; a weak D match, TRBD1 (6 bases). The CDR3 has 14 residues. The germline gives CDR1 KGHDR, CDR2 SFDVKD. With 2 bases removed from V and 3 bases from J, the gap between germline ends came to 9 bases. The CDR3 is CATSDSGTHYGYTF. The CDR3 region has the DNA TGTGCCACCAGTGATTCTGGGACACACTATGGCTACACCTTC.

On this clonotype: Sequence at one end of the junction differs from germline and may be a read error. The chain recombines TRBV7-9 with TRBJ2-4, with D unresolved. This CDR3 is 14 amino acids long. CDR1 is SEHNR, CDR2 FQNEAQ, per germline (reference sequence). Here the CDR3 reads CASSWNGAKNIRYF. The CDR3, as DNA: TGTGCCAGCAGCTGGAACGGTGCCAAAAACATTCGGTACTTC. The full variable domain, with the rest looked up from reference TRBV7-9 and TRBJ2-4, is DTGVSQNPRHKITKRGQNVTFRCDPISEHNRLYWYRQTLGQGPEFLTYFQNEAQLEKSRLLSDRFSAERPKGSFSTLEIQRTEQGDSAMYLCASSWNGAKNIRYFGAGTRLSVL.

This clonotype was counted only a few times. The chain uses TRBV10-1 and TRBJ2-7, with 9 positions matching TRBD2. V lost 2 bases, J lost 2 bases, and 1 base stayed unmatched. Germline values: CDR1 WNHNN, CDR2 SYGVQD (reference sequence). The CDR3 consists of 14 residues. For the CDR3, the DNA is TGCGCCAGCAGTGAGATAGCGGGGGCCTACGAGCAGTACTTC. This sequence encodes CASSEIAGAYEQYF.

This clonotype was seen a few times. This chain connects TRBV7-2 to TRBJ2-3, with 11 bases that match TRBD2. Per germline, CDR1 SGHTA and CDR2 FQGNSA. After removal of 5 bases from V and 1 base from J, the junction contained 5 bases not matched to a gene. The CDR3 runs 16 residues. The CDR3 DNA reads TGTGCCAGCAGCACCTTAGCGGGAGGGGGCACAGATACGCAGTATTTT. It translates to CASSTLAGGGTDTQYF.

J is TRBJ2-1 and V is TRBV12-3 or TRBV12-4, with 7 bases identical to TRBD2. After removal of 8 bases from V and 4 bases from J, the junction contained 20 bases not matched to a gene. This CDR3 has 18 residues. Here the CDR3 DNA reads TGTGCCAGCGCCCCCGACGGGACTACCACTTTGCATTACAATGAGCAGTTCTTC. Residues: CASAPDGTTTLHYNEQFF.

A word on this clonotype: Relative to the germline gene, one junction end is altered; a read error may explain this. The genes are TRBV6-2 or TRBV6-3 and TRBJ1-2; maybe TRBD1 (5 bases). Germline values: CDR1 MNHEY, CDR2 SVGEGT. The length of the CDR3 is 13 residues. The CDR3, as DNA: TGTGCTAGCACACAGGACAAGAACTATGGCTACACCTTC. Residues: CASTQDKNYGYTF.

A note on this clonotype: Here the CDR3 omits its conserved ending phenylalanine or tryptophan, so a read error is the likely source. The V gene is TRBV25-1, the J gene TRBJ2-3; 9 bases agree with TRBD1. Germline loops: CDR1 MGHDK, CDR2 SYGVNS. The junction had 5 bases not matched to a gene; V was cut back by 10 bases and J by 3 bases. CDR3 length: 13 amino acids. Written as DNA, the CDR3 is TGTGCCATCTCCGGGACAGGGACAGATACGCAGTATTCT. This codes for CAISGTGTDTQYS.

As to this clonotype: This sequence may be a read error, since a much larger clone differs from it by one base. This chain links TRBV12-3 or TRBV12-4 with TRBJ1-5; D remains unclear. The CDR3 has 15 residues. This chain's CDR3 is CTSSQRTISNQPQHF. CDR3 bases: TGTACCAGCAGTCAACGGACTATTAGCAATCAGCCCCAGCATTTT.

The V and J genes are TRBV20-1 and TRBJ2-1; D is possibly TRBD2 (6 bases). V lost 1 base and J 6 bases, leaving 22 bases between the germline ends. The CDR3 contains 17 residues. The V gene's germline CDR1 is DFQATT and CDR2 SNEGSKA (reference sequence). The CDR3 sequence is CSARGLDRSPYRNEQFF. The CDR3 DNA reads as TGCAGTGCTAGAGGACTAGACCGCTCTCCCTACCGCAATGAGCAGTTCTTC.

Only a few counts were recorded for this clonotype. The V gene is TRBV29-1, the J gene TRBJ2-1, with D unclear. Germline values: CDR1 SQVTM, CDR2 ANQGSEA. The CDR3 extends over 11 amino acids. Trimming shortened V by 8 bases and J by 7 bases, and 12 bases separated the two germline ends. The CDR3 reads CSLQSTNEQFF. In nucleotides, the CDR3 is TGCAGCCTCCAAAGCACTAATGAGCAGTTCTTC.

On this clonotype: The junction differs from germline at one of its ends, possibly a read error. The chain combines TRBV7-7 with TRBJ2-1, with a tentative D call TRBD1 (5 bases). The CDR3 extends over 13 amino acids. Germline CDR1 and CDR2: SSHAT and FNYEAQ (reference sequence). This CDR3 is CASSFRRDNEQFF. The CDR3, as DNA: TGTGCTAGCAGCTTCCGCAGGGACAATGAGCAGTTCTTC.

The genes are TRBV6-9 and TRBJ2-6, with a weak D call TRBD1 (5 bases). Germline lookup yields CDR1 MNHGY and CDR2 SVAAGI. This CDR3 is 14 amino acids long. V was pared by 7 bases and J by 1 base, with 8 bases between. This CDR3 reads CASIQGSGANVLTF. CDR3 bases: TGTGCCAGCATCCAGGGTTCTGGGGCCAACGTCCTGACTTTC.

This sequence joins TRBV7-9 and TRBJ2-5, with 10 positions matching TRBD2. Trimming at V came to 2 bases and at J to 4 bases, leaving 4 bases not matched to a gene. There are 15 residues in the CDR3. Germline V CDR1 and CDR2: SEHNR, FQNEAQ (reference sequence). Here the CDR3 reads CASSLNLAGAETQYF. The CDR3 DNA sequence: TGTGCCAGCAGCTTAAATCTAGCGGGAGCAGAGACCCAGTACTTC.

The rearrangement joins TRBV29-1 to TRBJ2-7; 9 positions match TRBD2. Germline CDR1 reads SQVTM; CDR2 reads ANQGSEA. Trimming at V came to 6 bases and at J to 6 bases, leaving 9 bases not matched to a gene. The CDR3 runs to 13 residues. This CDR3 reads CSVRLADGCEQYF. The CDR3 DNA reads TGCAGCGTGCGACTAGCGGATGGGTGCGAGCAGTACTTC.

This clonotype was seen once. This chain connects TRBV28 to TRBJ1-1; D possibly corresponds to TRBD1 (6 bases). This CDR3 has 13 residues. Looked up from germline, CDR1 is MDHEN and CDR2 is SYDVKM. Trimming took 8 bases from V and 6 from J, leaving 16 bases between them. Here the CDR3 reads CASGDRGRPEAFF. The CDR3 DNA sequence: TGTGCCAGCGGTGACCGGGGGCGCCCTGAAGCTTTCTTT.

This clonotype was detected only a few times. This chain links TRBV12-3 or TRBV12-4 with TRBJ1-2; D remains ambiguous. The CDR3 consists of 13 residues. The V end was cut by 10 bases, the J end by 5 bases, with 17 bases between. The CDR3 nucleotides are TGTGCCACCCACGCCCCTGAAGGGTATGGCTACACCTTC. This codes for CATHAPEGYGYTF.

CDR3 amino acids: CASSLVPGGSYNEQFF. The CDR3 region has the DNA TGTGCCAGCAGTTTAGTCCCTGGAGGGAGCTACAATGAGCAGTTCTTC. V usage is TRBV12-3 or TRBV12-4 and J usage is TRBJ2-1, with D possibly matching TRBD2 (6 bases). V was cut by 1 base and J by 3 bases, with 13 bases left in between. The CDR3 consists of 16 residues.

This clonotype was seen a handful of times. V usage is TRBV28 and J usage is TRBJ2-2; tentative D call: TRBD1 (6 bases). The germline gives CDR1 MDHEN, CDR2 SYDVKM. V gave up 2 bases and J gave up 4 bases, with 8 bases separating them. The CDR3 totals 14 residues. The CDR3 DNA reads TGTGCCAGCAGTTTAGGGGGCGGCACCGGGGAGCTGTTTTTT. Amino acid sequence: CASSLGGGTGELFF.